The present T cell receptor (beta chain) was sequenced within a study of graft-versus-host responses after intestinal transplantation. Background on the study: Anti-thymocyte globulin induction, then tacrolimus and steroids for roughly 3 years, went to all recipients.

The germline V gene encodes CDR1 SGDLS and CDR2 YYNGEE. The V gene lost 1 base and the J gene lost 1 base, with 8 bases spanning the gap. This CDR3 has 14 amino acids. To note about this clone: No antigen is known for it.

This table comes from immunoSEQ multiplex PCR, and its TCRdb copy is limited to in-frame clones, with some not included. The sample carries tens of thousands of clones, 90% to 95% recorded once. Study-level results: The highest levels of circulating GvH clones went along with early declines in HvG clones after transplant. Investigators detected GvH clones in recipient marrow, with some emerging earlier in ileum or blood. Allograft graft-versus-host to host-versus-graft clonal ratios ran high in patients with graft-donor T cell macrochimerism.

The sample was unstimulated CD4+ T cells sorted from spleen or lymph node cells, taken before intestinal transplant. The rearrangement links TRBV9 to TRBJ1-1; maybe TRBD1 (5 bases). This TCR was recovered from a human donor who received an intestinal transplant. CDR3 DNA sequence: TGTGCCAGCAGCGTACAGGGAGGGAACACTGAAGCTTTCTTT. Its translation: CASSVQGGNTEAFF.